This T cell receptor beta chain was captured in a study of OX40 agonist ivuxolimab in advanced cancers. About the study: Ivuxolimab was delivered to patients intravenously every 2 weeks at doses spanning 0.01 to 10 mg/kg. Overall study results and limits: Antigen specificity of clonally expanded peripheral T cells was not established. CD8+ T cells (on average) carried more expanded clones than CD4+ T cells. Certain nonresponders additionally had low normalized T-cell clonal expansion.

In regard to this clone: Its specificity is unknown.

Only in-frame clones appear in the TCRdb table, and some are missing; sequencing was by immunoSEQ multiplex PCR. Among approximately 77,000 clones listed, about 92% were seen once. CDR3 length: 14 amino acids. Trimming removed 11 bases from V and 2 bases from J, with 15 bases in between. CDR1 and CDR2 (germline): ENHRY, SYGVKD. V and J are TRBV10-3 and TRBJ2-2; tentatively, D is TRBD1 or TRBD2 (5 bases each). The source material was CD4+ or CD8+ T cells sorted from blood, sampled in a trial of the OX40 agonist ivuxolimab. The source of this sequence is an adult with an advanced solid tumor such as melanoma, head and neck, liver or kidney cancer. The CDR3 sequence: CASARDRNTGELFF. The CDR3 region has the DNA TGTGCCTCCGCTCGGGACCGAAACACCGGGGAGCTGTTTTTT.